The source of this T cell receptor beta chain is a study of identical twins. Trimming left V 6 bases short and J 1 base short, with 10 bases between. The germline V gene has CDR1 SQVTM and CDR2 ANQGSEA. This CDR3 comprises 12 residues. TCRdb passed the 5' RACE reads through MiXCR, listing each CDR3 protein once. Among over 250,000 distinct CDR3 sequences listed, over 8.5% were seen once. In its sample, this clonotype was seen many times. This same sample was also part of a study on yellow fever vaccine responses in identical twins.

The V call is TRBV29-1, the J call TRBJ2-7, with no clear D. The sequence was obtained from a woman under 30 in good health. The sequenced sample was CD8+ T cells sorted from blood. CDR3 protein: CSVLDISYEQYF. The CDR3 bases are TGCAGCGTCTTAGACATATCCTACGAGCAGTACTTC.